This T cell receptor beta chain was found in a study of regulatory T cells in long-lasting Graves disease. Overall study context: Those Graves' patients who were newly diagnosed had been on antithyroid drugs under 3 months.

CDR3-region Arm-PCR and iRepertoire HTBI primers produced the TCR beta libraries. TCRdb used MiXCR to reprocess the multiplex PCR reads, holding one entry per CDR3 protein. This table holds 450,000 to 500,000 distinct CDR3 sequences, 16% found once. Time point denoted: newly diagnosed GD, antithyroid drugs for less than 3 months. Scientists built the TCR library using RNA that was extracted from PBMCs. The sample also formed part of further work on T cells in Graves' hyperthyroidism and ophthalmopathy. From that paper: The HTBI set primed first-round TCR CDR3 RT-PCR.

This specimen was peripheral blood mononuclear cells (PBMCs), taken at new diagnosis, from a patient treated with antithyroid drugs. The sequence was collected from a man aged 35-49 years with Graves disease.

The CDR3 loop is CASSQLQGNTGELFF. In nucleotides, the CDR3 is TGTGCCAGCAGTCAATTACAGGGGAACACCGGGGAGCTGTTTTTT. The chain combines TRBV9 with TRBJ2-2; D may be TRBD1 (6 bases). The germline V gene has CDR1 SGDLS and CDR2 YYNGEE. The length of the CDR3 is 15 residues. Trimming cost V 5 bases and J 1 base, with 12 bases left between them.